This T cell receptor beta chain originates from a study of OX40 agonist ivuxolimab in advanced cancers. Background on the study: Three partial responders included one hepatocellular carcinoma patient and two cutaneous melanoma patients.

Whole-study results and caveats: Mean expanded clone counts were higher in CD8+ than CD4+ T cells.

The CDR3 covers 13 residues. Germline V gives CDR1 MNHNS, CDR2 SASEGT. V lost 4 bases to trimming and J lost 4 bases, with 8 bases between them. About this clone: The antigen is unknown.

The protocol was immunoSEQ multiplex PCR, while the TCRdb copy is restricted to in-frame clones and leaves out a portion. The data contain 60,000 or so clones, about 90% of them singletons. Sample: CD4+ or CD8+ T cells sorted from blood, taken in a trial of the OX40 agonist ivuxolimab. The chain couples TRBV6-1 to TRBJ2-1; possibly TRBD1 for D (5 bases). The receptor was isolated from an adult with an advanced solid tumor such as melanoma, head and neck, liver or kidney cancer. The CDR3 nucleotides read TGTGCCAGCAGTGGAACAGGTTACAATGAGCAGTTCTTC. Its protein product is CASSGTGYNEQFF.